These 10 T cell receptor beta chains were sequenced from one sample in a study of T cells in Graves' hyperthyroidism and ophthalmopathy (dated by TCRdb to about 2019). The library was generated by multiplex PCR. Sequenced using an Illumina HiSeq 2000. The TCR beta CDR3 regions were amplified from RNA transcripts. The first round of RT-PCR for the TCR CDR3 was performed with the HTBI primer set and the Qiagen OneStep RT-PCR kit. In TCRdb, the public reads were trimmed at Q25 with fastp and aligned with MiXCR, with productive beta chains retained. Identical CDR3 proteins give one entry, which carries the most common genes and DNA. Here the sample has 550,000 to 800,000 distinct CDR3 sequences; 15% to 20% occur a single time. The top ten clones comprise around a sixth of the sample. Sequencing was performed on blood. The receptor source for this set is a man aged 50 to 59 with Graves' hyperthyroidism.

This clonotype was seen ten or more times. The J gene is TRBJ1-1, the V gene TRBV6-2 or TRBV6-3; D gene unclear. This CDR3 is built from 18 residues. V gave up 2 bases and J gave up 1 base, with 20 bases separating them. CDR1 is MNHEY, CDR2 SVGEGT, per germline. Here the CDR3 DNA reads TGTGCCAGCAGTTACATAGGGCAGGCAGCTTTCGGGAACACTGAAGCTTTCTTT. This sequence encodes CASSYIGQAAFGNTEAFF.

Many counts were recorded for this clonotype. The J gene is TRBJ2-7, the V gene TRBV15; 7 positions agree with TRBD2. Germline lookup yields CDR1 LNHNV and CDR2 YYDKDF (reference sequence). The V gene end was trimmed by 0 bases and the J gene end by 1 base; junction bases not matched to a gene: 6. CDR3 length equals 16 residues. The CDR3 protein is CATSRDDSGPSYEQYF. Here the CDR3 DNA reads TGTGCCACCAGCAGAGATGATAGCGGGCCGTCCTACGAGCAGTACTTC.

This clonotype was seen a few times. This chain joins TRBV18 and TRBJ2-1; tentatively, D is TRBD2 (5 bases). Trimming pared 2 bases from V and 4 bases from J, leaving 9 bases between. CDR3 length equals 14 residues. Germline assignment: CDR1 KGHSH and CDR2 LQKENI. The CDR3 bases are TGTGCCAGCTCACCAGCACGGACTTACAATGAGCAGTTCTTC. It codes for CASSPARTYNEQFF. Full variable domain (missing parts from reference TRBV18 and TRBJ2-1): NAGVMQNPRHLVRRRGQEARLRCSPMKGHSHVYWYRQLPEEGLKFMVYLQKENIIDESGMPKERFSAEFPKEGPSILRIQQVVRGDSAAYFCASSPARTYNEQFFGPGTRLTVL.

In the case of this clonotype: At one of its ends the junction is not consistent with the germline gene, which may arise from a read error. The rearrangement joins TRBV11-2 to TRBJ1-5; TRBD1 aligns across 9 bases. CDR1 and CDR2 from the germline V gene are SGHAT and FQNNGV. The CDR3 spans 16 residues. CDR3 nucleotide sequence: TGCGCCAGCAGCCAAGTCCGGACAGGGGACAATCAGCCCCAGCATTTT. Protein: CASSQVRTGDNQPQHF.

This clonotype was seen repeatedly, ten times or more. The gene calls are TRBV6-5 and TRBJ1-1; D is perhaps TRBD1 (5 bases). The V and J ends lost 2 bases and 4 bases respectively, with 11 bases between them. The CDR3 runs to 14 residues. Germline V gene sequence: CDR1 MNHEY, CDR2 SVGAGI. DNA for the CDR3: TGTGCCAGCAGTTACGAGGATCAGGGCACTGAAGCTTTCTTT. This translates into CASSYEDQGTEAFF.

This chain connects TRBV13 to TRBJ2-6; 8 positions match TRBD1. V gave up 4 bases and J gave up 0 bases; unmatched junction bases: 5. The germline CDR1 and CDR2 sequences are PRHDT and FYEKMQ (reference sequence). The length of the CDR3 is 17 residues. The chain's CDR3 is CASSSGQADSGANVLTF. DNA for the CDR3: TGTGCCAGCAGCTCGGGACAGGCGGACTCTGGGGCCAACGTCCTGACTTTC. Drawing the rest from reference TRBV13 and TRBJ2-6, the complete variable domain is AAGVIQSPRHLIKEKRETATLKCYPIPRHDTVYWYQQGPGQDPQFLISFYEKMQSDKGSIPDRFSAQQFSDYHSELNMSSLELGDSALYFCASSSGQADSGANVLTFGAGSRLTVL.

This clonotype turned up a few times. The chain employs TRBV28 and TRBJ1-5; tentative D call: TRBD1 (6 bases). The CDR3 extends over 16 amino acids. V lost 2 bases, J lost 1 base, and 12 bases lay in between. In germline, CDR1 is MDHEN, CDR2 SYDVKM. CDR3 nucleotide sequence: TGTGCCAGCAGTTTAGCAGGGGTGTTGAGCAATCAGCCCCAGCATTTT. It codes for CASSLAGVLSNQPQHF. Drawing the rest from reference TRBV28 and TRBJ1-5, the complete variable domain is DVKVTQSSRYLVKRTGEKVFLECVQDMDHENMFWYRQDPGLGLRLIYFSYDVKMKEKGDIPEGYSVSREKKERFSLILESASTNQTSMYLCASSLAGVLSNQPQHFGDGTRLSIL.

There are many counts of this clonotype. The rearrangement links TRBV28 to TRBJ2-7; D is ambiguous. Deletions cut 6 bases from V and 0 bases from J, with 12 bases between. Germline CDR1 MDHEN, CDR2 SYDVKM. The CDR3 consists of 14 residues. The CDR3 bases are TGTGCCAGCAGCCCCCCCGAGAGCTCCTACGAGCAGTACTTC. It translates to CASSPPESSYEQYF.

V is TRBV30 and J is TRBJ1-4, with a weak D call TRBD1 (5 bases). The CDR3 contains 12 residues. V lost 7 bases, J lost 5 bases, and 11 bases lay in between. The germline V gene has CDR1 GTSNPN and CDR2 SVGIG (reference sequence). The CDR3 here is CASQGGNEKLFF. DNA of the CDR3: TGTGCCTCCCAGGGAGGGAATGAAAAACTGTTTTTT.

The V and J genes are TRBV15 and TRBJ2-7; 8 bases are shared with TRBD2. The CDR3 has 14 amino acids. V was pared by 8 bases and J by 2 bases, with 8 bases of the junction left unmatched. Germline V gene lookup returns CDR1 LNHNV and CDR2 YYDKDF (reference sequence). The CDR3 sequence: CATSKRAGAYEQYF. In DNA, the CDR3 is TGTGCCACCTCTAAGCGAGCGGGAGCCTACGAGCAGTACTTC.